Listed below are T cell receptor beta chains from one sample, sequenced in a study of shared clonotypes between healthy human individuals. The protocol was immunoSEQ multiplex PCR, while the TCRdb copy is restricted to in-frame clones and leaves out a portion. The table lists some 1.4 million clones, roughly 96% of them singletons. The sample comprised naive CD4+ T cells sorted from blood. These receptors originate from a man aged 25-40 years in good health. The CDR3 runs from the conserved cysteine through the conserved F or W. The D gene is left open where the match is weak. Size values are once, few and many counts, or a class for expanded clones, and some rows have none.

J gene	clone size	V gene	D gene	CDR3 protein	CDR3 DNA
TRBJ1-5	NA	TRBV9	NA	CASSARGGPGQPQHF	TGTGCCAGCAGCGCGAGGGGGGGGCCAGGTCAGCCCCAGCATTTT
TRBJ2-5	NA	TRBV10-2	NA	CASSEPTGETQYF	TGCGCCAGCAGTGAGCCCACAGGGGAGACCCAGTACTTC
TRBJ2-3	NA	TRBV4-3	NA	CASSQDYGDTQYF	TGCGCCAGCAGCCAAGACTATGGAGATACGCAGTATTTT
TRBJ2-1	once	TRBV5-4	NA	CASAWVGGQNEQFF	TGTGCCAGCGCCTGGGTTGGAGGCCAGAATGAGCAGTTCTTC
TRBJ2-7	NA	TRBV6-5	NA	CASSSGYTYEQYF	TGTGCCAGCAGTTCCGGGTACACCTACGAGCAGTACTTC
TRBJ2-1	NA	TRBV9	TRBD2	CASSVNGGTSGSVYEQFF	TGTGCCAGCAGCGTGAACGGTGGGACTAGCGGGAGTGTATATGAGCAGTTCTTC
TRBJ1-1	NA	TRBV5-4	NA	CASSSLGGGVNTEAFF	TGTGCCAGCAGCTCCCTTGGCGGGGGGGTGAACACTGAAGCTTTCTTT
TRBJ2-3	NA	TRBV5-4	TRBD2	CASSSPQREGQDTQYF	TGTGCCAGCAGCTCCCCCCAGCGGGAGGGCCAGGATACGCAGTATTTT
TRBJ2-7	NA	TRBV18	TRBD1	CASSPVPAVTGDEQYF	TGTGCCAGCTCACCAGTTCCCGCAGTGACAGGGGACGAGCAGTACTTC
TRBJ2-3	NA	TRBV28	NA	CASSTHPADTQYF	TGTGCCAGCAGCACTCATCCGGCAGATACGCAGTATTTT
TRBJ1-2	few	TRBV7-9	NA	CASSLSSWSYGYTF	TGTGCCAGCAGCTTAAGTTCTTGGTCTTATGGCTACACCTTC
TRBJ2-3	NA	TRBV5-5	NA	CASSPTGTSTDTQYF	TGTGCCAGCAGCCCCACAGGGACTAGCACAGATACGCAGTATTTT
TRBJ1-5	NA	TRBV6-5	NA	CASSYSWGDGNQPQHF	TGTGCCAGCAGTTACTCGTGGGGGGATGGCAATCAGCCCCAGCATTTT
TRBJ2-5	NA	TRBV5-1	TRBD1	CASSLGQGQETQYF	TGCGCCAGCAGCCTGGGACAGGGCCAAGAGACCCAGTACTTC
TRBJ2-5	NA	TRBV29-1	NA	CSALRWNQETQYF	TGCAGCGCCCTGAGGTGGAACCAAGAGACCCAGTACTTC
TRBJ2-1	NA	TRBV5-1	TRBD2	CASSSQVGTSGRNEQFF	TGCGCCAGCAGCAGCCAAGTGGGGACTAGCGGGAGAAATGAGCAGTTCTTC
TRBJ1-1	NA	TRBV10-1	NA	CASSDSRTAWGTEAFF	TGCGCCAGCAGTGACTCCCGGACAGCGTGGGGCACTGAAGCTTTCTTT
TRBJ1-5	NA	TRBV28	NA	CASSFRYRLGRSNQPQHF	TGTGCCAGCAGTTTTAGGTATCGGTTAGGACGGAGCAATCAGCCCCAGCATTTT
TRBJ1-3	NA	TRBV25-1	NA	CASSESWELSGNTIYF	TGTGCCAGCAGTGAGTCCTGGGAACTCTCTGGAAACACCATATATTTT
TRBJ2-7	NA	TRBV10-1	TRBD2	CASSGLAGGYEQYF	TGCGCCAGCAGCGGACTAGCGGGAGGGTACGAGCAGTACTTC
TRBJ2-1	NA	TRBV6-5	TRBD2	CASSYSSGSRNEQFF	TGTGCCAGCAGTTACTCTAGCGGGAGCCGCAATGAGCAGTTCTTC
TRBJ2-3	NA	TRBV2	NA	CASSDVSSTDTQYF	TGTGCCAGCAGTGACGTCTCTAGCACAGATACGCAGTATTTT
TRBJ2-3	NA	TRBV19	TRBD1	CASTRDRDTDTQYF	TGTGCCTCCACTAGGGACAGGGACACAGATACGCAGTATTTT
TRBJ1-1	NA	TRBV28	NA	CASSLWAFF	TGTGCCAGCAGTTTATGGGCTTTCTTT
TRBJ2-7	NA	TRBV20-1	NA	CSAPDNYEQYF	TGCAGTGCCCCGGACAACTACGAGCAGTACTTC